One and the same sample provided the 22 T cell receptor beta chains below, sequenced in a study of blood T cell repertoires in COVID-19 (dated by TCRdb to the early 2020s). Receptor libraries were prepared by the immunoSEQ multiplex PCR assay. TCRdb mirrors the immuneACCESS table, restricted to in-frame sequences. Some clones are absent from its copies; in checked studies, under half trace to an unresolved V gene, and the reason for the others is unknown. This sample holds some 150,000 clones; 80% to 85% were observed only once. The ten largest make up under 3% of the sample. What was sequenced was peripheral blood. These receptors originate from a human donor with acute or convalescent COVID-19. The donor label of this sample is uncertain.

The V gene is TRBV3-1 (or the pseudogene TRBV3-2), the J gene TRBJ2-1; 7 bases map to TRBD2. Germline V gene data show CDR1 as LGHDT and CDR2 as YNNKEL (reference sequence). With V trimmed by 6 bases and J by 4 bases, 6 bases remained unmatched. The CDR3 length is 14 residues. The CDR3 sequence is CASSPGGGYNEQFF. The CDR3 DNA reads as TGTGCCAGCAGTCCCGGGGGAGGGTACAATGAGCAGTTCTTC.

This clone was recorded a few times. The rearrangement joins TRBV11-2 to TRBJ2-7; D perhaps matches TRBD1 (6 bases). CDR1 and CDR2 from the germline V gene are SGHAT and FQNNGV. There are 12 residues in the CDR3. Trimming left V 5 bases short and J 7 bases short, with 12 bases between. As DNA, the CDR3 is TGTGCCAGCAGCCCCCCAGGGGTAGAGCAGTACTTC. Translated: CASSPPGVEQYF.

In DNA form, the CDR3 reads TGTGCCAGCAGCTTCCAAGGGGGCGCCGGGGAGACCCAGTACTTC. Translated, it gives CASSFQGGAGETQYF. The chain is built from TRBV7-3 and TRBJ2-5; 7 bases match TRBD1. The trim removed 3 bases at V and 5 bases at J, leaving 9 bases unmatched. There are 15 residues in the CDR3. The germline gives CDR1 SGHTA, CDR2 FQGTGA.

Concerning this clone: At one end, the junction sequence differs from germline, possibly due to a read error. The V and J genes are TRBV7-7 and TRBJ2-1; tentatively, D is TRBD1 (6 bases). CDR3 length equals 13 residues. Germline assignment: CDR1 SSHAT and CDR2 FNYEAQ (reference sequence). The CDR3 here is CASSLGQHNEQFF. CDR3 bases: TGTGCTAGCAGCTTAGGACAGCACAATGAGCAGTTCTTC.

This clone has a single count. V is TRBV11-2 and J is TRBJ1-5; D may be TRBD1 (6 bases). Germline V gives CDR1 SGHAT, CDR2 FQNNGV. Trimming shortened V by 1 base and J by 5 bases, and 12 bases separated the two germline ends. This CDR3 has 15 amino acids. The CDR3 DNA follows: TGTGCCAGCAGCTTAGCAGGGGTCCCTGATCAGCCCCAGCATTTT. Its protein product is CASSLAGVPDQPQHF.

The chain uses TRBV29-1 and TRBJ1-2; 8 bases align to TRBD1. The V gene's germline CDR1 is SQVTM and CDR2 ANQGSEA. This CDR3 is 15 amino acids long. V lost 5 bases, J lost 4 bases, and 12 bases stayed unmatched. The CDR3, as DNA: TGCAGCGTTCGGACAGGGATGAATCGGGTCTATGGCTACACCTTC. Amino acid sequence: CSVRTGMNRVYGYTF. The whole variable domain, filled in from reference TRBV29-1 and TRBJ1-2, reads SAVISQKPSRDICQRGTSLTIQCQVDSQVTMMFWYRQQPGQSLTLIATANQGSEATYESGFVIDKFPISRPNLTFSTLTVSNMSPEDSSIYLCSVRTGMNRVYGYTFGSGTRLTVV.

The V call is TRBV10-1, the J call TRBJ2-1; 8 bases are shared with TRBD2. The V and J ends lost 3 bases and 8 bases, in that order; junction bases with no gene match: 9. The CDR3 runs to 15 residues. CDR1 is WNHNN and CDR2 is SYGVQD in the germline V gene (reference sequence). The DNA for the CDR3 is TGCGCCAGCAGTGAAGGTAATAGCGGGATCGATGAGCAGTTCTTC. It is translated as CASSEGNSGIDEQFF.

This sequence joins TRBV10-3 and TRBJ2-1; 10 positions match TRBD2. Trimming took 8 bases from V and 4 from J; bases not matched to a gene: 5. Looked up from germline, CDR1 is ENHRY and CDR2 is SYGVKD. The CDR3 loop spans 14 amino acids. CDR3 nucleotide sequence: TGTGCCATCGCGGGTAGCGGGGGGTACAATGAGCAGTTCTTC. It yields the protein CAIAGSGGYNEQFF.

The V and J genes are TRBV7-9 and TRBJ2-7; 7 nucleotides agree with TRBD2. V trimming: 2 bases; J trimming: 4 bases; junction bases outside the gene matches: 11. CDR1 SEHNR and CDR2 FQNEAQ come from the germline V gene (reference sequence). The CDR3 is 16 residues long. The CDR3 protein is CASSLWGGSETYEQYF. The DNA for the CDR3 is TGTGCCAGCAGCTTATGGGGGGGTAGCGAGACATACGAGCAGTACTTC.

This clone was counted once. CDR3: CASSLGETGTDTQYF. The CDR3 DNA reads as TGTGCCAGCAGCTTAGGAGAGACAGGAACAGATACGCAGTATTTT. V usage is TRBV11-3 and J usage is TRBJ2-3; D may be TRBD1 (6 bases). This CDR3 spans 15 amino acids. The germline CDR1 and CDR2 sequences are SGHNT and YENEEA. V lost 1 base and J 3 bases, leaving 11 bases between the germline ends.

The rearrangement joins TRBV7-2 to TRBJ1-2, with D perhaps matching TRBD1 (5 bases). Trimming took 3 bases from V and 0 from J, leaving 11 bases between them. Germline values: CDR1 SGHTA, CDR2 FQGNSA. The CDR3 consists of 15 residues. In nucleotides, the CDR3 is TGTGCCAGCAGCTTTGGTGGGGGGTCTAACTATGGCTACACCTTC. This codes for CASSFGGGSNYGYTF.

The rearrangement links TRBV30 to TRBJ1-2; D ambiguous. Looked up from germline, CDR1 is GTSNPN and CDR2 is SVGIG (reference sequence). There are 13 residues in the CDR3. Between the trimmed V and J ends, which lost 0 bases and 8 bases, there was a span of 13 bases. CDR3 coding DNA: TGTGCCTGGAGTGTTGCGGGCCTCGGGGGCTACACCTTC. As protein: CAWSVAGLGGYTF.

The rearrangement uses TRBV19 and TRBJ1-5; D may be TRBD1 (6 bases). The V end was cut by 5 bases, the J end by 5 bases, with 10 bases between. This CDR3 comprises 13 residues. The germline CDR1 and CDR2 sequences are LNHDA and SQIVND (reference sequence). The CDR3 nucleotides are TGTGCCAGTAGTTGGTCAGGGGATCAGCCCCAGCATTTT. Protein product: CASSWSGDQPQHF.

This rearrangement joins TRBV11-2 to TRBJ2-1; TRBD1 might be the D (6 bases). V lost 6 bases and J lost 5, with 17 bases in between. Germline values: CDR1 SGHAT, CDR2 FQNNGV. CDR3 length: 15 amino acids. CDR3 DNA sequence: TGTGCCAGCAGGTATACAGGGCCAATGGACAATGAGCAGTTCTTC. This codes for CASRYTGPMDNEQFF.

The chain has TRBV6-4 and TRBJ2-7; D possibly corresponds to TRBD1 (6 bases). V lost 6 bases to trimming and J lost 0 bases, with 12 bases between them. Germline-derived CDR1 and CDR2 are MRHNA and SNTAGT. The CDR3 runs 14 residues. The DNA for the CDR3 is TGTGCCAGCAGCCAAGACAGGAGCTCCTACGAGCAGTACTTC. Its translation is CASSQDRSSYEQYF.

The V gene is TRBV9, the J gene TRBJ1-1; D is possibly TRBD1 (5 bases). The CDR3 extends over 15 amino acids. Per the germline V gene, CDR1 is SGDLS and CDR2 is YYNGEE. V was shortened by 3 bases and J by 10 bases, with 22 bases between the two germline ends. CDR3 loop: CASSAGVWQWGGAFF. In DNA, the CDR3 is TGTGCCAGCAGCGCCGGGGTCTGGCAATGGGGGGGAGCTTTCTTT.

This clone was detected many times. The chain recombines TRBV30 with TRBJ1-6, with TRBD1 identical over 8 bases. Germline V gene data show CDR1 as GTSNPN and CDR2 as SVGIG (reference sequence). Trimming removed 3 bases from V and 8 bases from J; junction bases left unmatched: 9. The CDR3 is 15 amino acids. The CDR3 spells CAWSRQQGEDSPLHF. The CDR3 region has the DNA TGTGCCTGGAGCCGCCAACAGGGGGAAGATTCACCCCTCCACTTT.

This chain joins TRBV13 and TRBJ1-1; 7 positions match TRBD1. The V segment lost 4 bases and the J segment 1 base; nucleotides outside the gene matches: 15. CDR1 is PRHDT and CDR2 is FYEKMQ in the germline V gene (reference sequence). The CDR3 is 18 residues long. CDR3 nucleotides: TGTGCCAGCAGCTCCCAGGTAGGGGGCGTCGAGGGGAACACTGAAGCTTTCTTT. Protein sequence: CASSSQVGGVEGNTEAFF.

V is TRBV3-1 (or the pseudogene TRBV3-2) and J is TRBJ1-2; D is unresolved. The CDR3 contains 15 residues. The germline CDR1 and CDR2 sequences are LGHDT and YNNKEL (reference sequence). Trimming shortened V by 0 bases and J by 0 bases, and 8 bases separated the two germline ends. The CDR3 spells CASSQDHQANYGYTF. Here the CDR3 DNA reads TGTGCCAGCAGCCAAGATCACCAGGCTAACTATGGCTACACCTTC.

CDR3 bases: TGTGCCAGTAGTATACTAGCGGGGGGCCAAGAGACCCAGTACTTC. It encodes CASSILAGGQETQYF. V usage is TRBV19 and J usage is TRBJ2-5; 11 bases agree with TRBD2. J lost 1 base, V lost 2 bases, and 0 bases had no gene match. CDR3 length: 15 amino acids. The V gene's germline CDR1 is LNHDA and CDR2 SQIVND (reference sequence).

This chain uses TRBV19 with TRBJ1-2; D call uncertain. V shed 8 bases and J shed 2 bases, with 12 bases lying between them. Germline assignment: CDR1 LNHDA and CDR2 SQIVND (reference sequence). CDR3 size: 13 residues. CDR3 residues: CASGIQLNYGYTF. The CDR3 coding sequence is TGTGCCAGTGGAATACAACTAAACTATGGCTACACCTTC.

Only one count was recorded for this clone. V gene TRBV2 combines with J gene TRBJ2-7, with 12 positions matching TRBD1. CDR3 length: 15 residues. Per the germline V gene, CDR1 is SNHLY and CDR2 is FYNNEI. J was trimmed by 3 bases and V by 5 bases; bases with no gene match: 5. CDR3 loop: CASSRDRGRDYEQYF. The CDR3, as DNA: TGTGCCAGCAGTCGGGACAGGGGGCGCGACTACGAGCAGTACTTC. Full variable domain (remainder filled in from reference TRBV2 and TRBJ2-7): EPEVTQTPSHQVTQMGQEVILRCVPISNHLYFYWYRQILGQKVEFLVSFYNNEISEKSEIFDDQFSVERPDGSNFTLKIRSTKLEDSAMYFCASSRDRGRDYEQYFGPGTRLTVT.